Shown below are 21 T cell receptor beta chains from a single sample sequenced in a study of blood T cell repertoires in COVID-19. Sequenced by immunoSEQ multiplex PCR; TCRdb stores in-frame clones only, minus some. Among 150,000 to 200,000 clones listed, 75% to 85% were seen once. Sequencing used PBMCs or T cells enriched from blood (not recorded which). Receptors originate from a man in his forties who had recovered from COVID-19.

The chain links TRBV11-2 to TRBJ1-1; 9 bases are a match to TRBD1. The V and J ends lost 4 bases and 5 bases, in that order; junction bases with no gene match: 8. CDR3 length equals 15 residues. Looked up from germline, CDR1 is SGHAT and CDR2 is FQNNGV. This CDR3 reads CASSWGTGWNTEAFF. The CDR3 bases are TGTGCCAGCAGCTGGGGGACAGGGTGGAATACTGAAGCTTTCTTT. The full variable domain, in which reference TRBV11-2 and TRBJ1-1 provide the parts outside the CDR3, is EAGVAQSPRYKIIEKRQSVAFWCNPISGHATLYWYQQILGQGPKLLIQFQNNGVVDDSQLPKDRFSAERLKGVDSTLKIQPAKLEDSAVYLCASSWGTGWNTEAFFGQGTRLTVV.

The chain joins TRBV27 to TRBJ2-2; a possible D gene is TRBD1 (6 bases). Germline assignment: CDR1 MNHEY and CDR2 SMNVEV (reference sequence). The CDR3 extends over 15 amino acids. With 6 bases removed from V and 1 base from J, the gap between germline ends came to 12 bases. The CDR3 region is CASRWTAMNTGELFF. In DNA, the CDR3 is TGTGCCAGCAGATGGACAGCAATGAACACCGGGGAGCTGTTTTTT.

On this clone: The same CDR3 can be traced to other DNA sequences in this sample. The chain recombines TRBV29-1 with TRBJ1-1; D unresolved. Trimming removed 6 bases at V and 1 base at J, with 6 bases between. The CDR3 length is 11 residues. Looked up from germline, CDR1 is SQVTM and CDR2 is ANQGSEA. CDR3 DNA sequence: TGCAGCGTCTCCGGGAACACTGAAGCTTTCTTT. This encodes CSVSGNTEAFF.

The gene calls are TRBV24-1 and TRBJ2-2; TRBD1 aligns across 7 bases. CDR3 size: 15 residues. Germline CDR1 reads KGHDR; CDR2 reads SFDVKD. Losses at the gene ends were 5 bases for V and 2 bases for J; bases not matched to a gene: 4. The CDR3 spells CATSGGTANTGELFF. The CDR3 region has the DNA TGTGCCACCAGTGGGGGGACAGCCAACACCGGGGAGCTGTTTTTT.

This sequence joins TRBV13 and TRBJ2-3; 10 bases line up with TRBD2. Germline-derived CDR1 and CDR2 are PRHDT and FYEKMQ (reference sequence). V shed 5 bases, J shed 6 bases, and the junction held 8 bases outside the gene matches. The CDR3 has 15 residues. The CDR3 is CASSPGTSESDTQYF. The CDR3 nucleotides are TGTGCCAGCAGCCCCGGGACTAGCGAATCGGATACGCAGTATTTT.

The chain links TRBV27 to TRBJ1-2; a possible D gene is TRBD1 (5 bases). Germline loops: CDR1 MNHEY, CDR2 SMNVEV (reference sequence). The V end lost 6 bases, the J end lost 1 base, and 18 bases lay between the germline ends. The CDR3 has 16 residues. CDR3: CASRFRMEGLNYGYTF. CDR3 DNA: TGTGCCAGCAGGTTCCGAATGGAGGGACTTAACTATGGCTACACCTTC.

The rearrangement uses TRBV9 and TRBJ1-3; D is unresolved. V was clipped by 4 bases and J by 0 bases, with 11 bases between them. The CDR3 contains 15 residues. CDR1 SGDLS and CDR2 YYNGEE come from the germline V gene. The CDR3 protein is CASSPDTNSGNTIYF. In DNA form, the CDR3 reads TGTGCCAGCAGCCCCGACACCAACTCTGGAAACACCATATATTTT.

The DNA for the CDR3 is TGTGCCAGCAGTGAAGGACAGGGGGCGTTCAGCAATCAGCCCCAGCATTTT. Its translation: CASSEGQGAFSNQPQHF. The genes are TRBV6-1 and TRBJ1-5, with 10 bases matching TRBD1. In germline, CDR1 is MNHNS, CDR2 SASEGT. V dropped 1 base and J dropped 1; count of bases not matched to a gene: 4. The CDR3 totals 17 residues.

V gene TRBV19 combines with J gene TRBJ2-2, with TRBD1 matching 8 bases. Germline-derived CDR1 and CDR2 are LNHDA and SQIVND (reference sequence). V trimming: 6 bases; J trimming: 3 bases; junction bases outside the gene matches: 6. The CDR3 contains 15 residues. The CDR3: CASREDRAYTGELFF. CDR3 nucleotide sequence: TGTGCCAGTAGGGAGGACAGGGCGTACACCGGGGAGCTGTTTTTT.

Only a few counts were recorded for this clone. The chain employs TRBV5-6 and TRBJ2-5; 7 bases line up with TRBD2. Germline assignment: CDR1 SGHDT and CDR2 YYEEEE. V was clipped by 1 base and J by 1 base; unmatched bases: 13. CDR3 length equals 18 residues. The CDR3 region has the DNA TGTGCCAGCAGCTTGTTCGGTTTAGGACTAGGTGTCCAAGAGACCCAGTACTTC. Its translation: CASSLFGLGLGVQETQYF. The full variable domain, with the rest looked up from reference TRBV5-6 and TRBJ2-5, is DAGVTQSPTHLIKTRGQQVTLRCSPKSGHDTVSWYQQALGQGPQFIFQYYEEEERQRGNFPDRFSGHQFPNYSSELNVNALLLGDSALYLCASSLFGLGLGVQETQYFGPGTRLLVL.

The V and J genes are TRBV7-2 and TRBJ1-3, with 8 bases aligning to TRBD1. Germline CDR1 is SGHTA and CDR2 is FQGNSA. The CDR3 consists of 14 residues. V lost 4 bases and J lost 7; bases outside the gene matches: 6. The CDR3 bases are TGTGCCAGCAGCTCGGGACAGGCTTATAACACCATATATTTT. It specifies CASSSGQAYNTIYF.

This chain uses TRBV2 with TRBJ2-1; 9 nucleotides agree with TRBD1. The CDR3 is made up of 15 amino acids. Losses at the gene ends were 6 bases for V and 0 bases for J; bases not matched to a gene: 3. The germline gives CDR1 SNHLY, CDR2 FYNNEI. The CDR3 DNA is TGTGCCAGCAGAGTGGACAGGGGCTCCTACAATGAGCAGTTCTTC. Translated: CASRVDRGSYNEQFF.

This clone came up once. The genes are TRBV13 and TRBJ2-1; 10 nucleotides match TRBD2. Losses at the gene ends were 5 bases for V and 5 bases for J; bases not matched to a gene: 3. This CDR3 is built from 14 residues. Germline V gene sequence: CDR1 PRHDT, CDR2 FYEKMQ (reference sequence). The CDR3 nucleotides read TGTGCCAGCAGCGGCGGGACTAGCGACAATGAGCAGTTCTTC. Translating it yields CASSGGTSDNEQFF.

This clone came up a few times. V is TRBV7-9 and J is TRBJ2-7, with 12 bases lining up with TRBD2. The CDR3 runs to 18 residues. The trim removed 5 bases at V and 9 bases at J, leaving 20 bases unmatched. Germline CDR1 SEHNR, CDR2 FQNEAQ (reference sequence). CDR3 region: CASSSPLSSGGDSVRQYF. In nucleotides, the CDR3 is TGTGCCAGCAGCAGCCCTCTATCTAGCGGGGGGGACTCCGTACGGCAGTACTTC.

This chain joins TRBV7-8 and TRBJ2-5; TRBD2 aligns across 16 bases. V dropped 4 bases and J dropped 6; count of bases not matched to a gene: 5. In germline, CDR1 is SGHVS, CDR2 FQNEAQ. This CDR3 region has 16 residues. The CDR3 spells CASSSGTSGGAKTQYF. CDR3 sequence (DNA): TGTGCCAGCAGCTCGGGGACTAGCGGGGGGGCAAAGACCCAGTACTTC.

The V gene is TRBV21-1, the J gene TRBJ1-2; the table's D call, TRBD1, has no DNA check behind it. TRBV21-1 is designated a pseudogene. CDR3 size: 14 residues. The CDR3 protein is CASTTSARGYGYTF. In DNA, the CDR3 is TGTGCCAGCACCACATCGGCCAGGGGGTATGGCTACACCTTC.

This chain joins TRBV19 and TRBJ2-6; the D is unclear. Germline assignment: CDR1 LNHDA and CDR2 SQIVND (reference sequence). This CDR3 is built from 14 residues. Trimming took 7 bases from V and 1 from J, leaving 8 bases between them. The CDR3 here is CASMYSSGANVLTF. CDR3 DNA: TGTGCCAGTATGTACTCTTCTGGGGCCAACGTCCTGACTTTC.

This clone was seen a few times. J is TRBJ1-4 and V is TRBV7-9; tentative D call: TRBD1 (5 bases). Per the germline V gene, CDR1 is SEHNR and CDR2 is FQNEAQ (reference sequence). V was trimmed by 1 base and J by 0 bases, leaving 9 bases between them. There are 16 residues in the CDR3. The DNA of the CDR3 is TGTGCCAGCAGCTTAGGACAGCCTGCAACTAATGAAAAACTGTTTTTT. It codes for CASSLGQPATNEKLFF.

J is TRBJ1-5 and V is TRBV29-1; D is possibly TRBD1 (6 bases). The CDR3 is 14 residues long. Germline V gene sequence: CDR1 SQVTM, CDR2 ANQGSEA. Trimming removed 4 bases from V and 7 bases from J, with 17 bases in between. CDR3 loop: CSVGEGGTGQPQHF. The CDR3 DNA follows: TGCAGCGTTGGTGAGGGGGGGACGGGACAGCCCCAGCATTTT. Variable domain in full (rest from reference TRBV29-1 and TRBJ1-5): SAVISQKPSRDICQRGTSLTIQCQVDSQVTMMFWYRQQPGQSLTLIATANQGSEATYESGFVIDKFPISRPNLTFSTLTVSNMSPEDSSIYLCSVGEGGTGQPQHFGDGTRLSIL.

This chain connects TRBV18 to TRBJ2-5; 11 bases align to TRBD1. CDR3 size: 18 residues. The trim removed 2 bases at V and 5 bases at J, leaving 13 bases unmatched. CDR1 and CDR2 from the germline V gene are KGHSH and LQKENI. The CDR3: CASSPARTGGRSGETQYF. CDR3 coding DNA: TGTGCCAGCTCACCAGCGAGGACAGGGGGCCGAAGCGGGGAGACCCAGTACTTC.

This chain links TRBV19 with TRBJ1-2; perhaps TRBD1 as D (5 bases). The germline CDR1 and CDR2 sequences are LNHDA and SQIVND (reference sequence). This CDR3 has 13 amino acids. The V gene lost 9 bases and the J gene lost 0 bases, with 11 bases spanning the gap. CDR3 in DNA: TGTGCCAGCCGACGACAGCCTAACTATGGCTACACCTTC. Its translation is CASRRQPNYGYTF.